The TCR beta chain described here comes from a study of OX40 agonist ivuxolimab in advanced cancers. Assay: immunoSEQ multiplex PCR; the TCRdb copy retains only in-frame clones and omits some. Counted here are about 64,000 clones, 70% to 90% occurring once; the ten biggest clones make up 3%. Germline CDR1 LNHDA, CDR2 SQIVND (reference sequence). This CDR3 has 16 amino acids. With V trimmed by 7 bases and J by 4 bases, 8 bases remained unmatched. The chain is built from TRBV19 and TRBJ1-3; TRBD1 matches at 12 bases. This clonotype was obtained from an adult with an advanced solid tumor such as melanoma, head and neck, liver or kidney cancer. The sequenced sample was CD4+ or CD8+ T cells sorted from blood, obtained in a trial of the OX40 agonist ivuxolimab. CDR3: CASIGDRGLSGNTIYF. The CDR3 DNA reads TGTGCCAGTATTGGGGACAGGGGGCTCTCCGGAAACACCATATATTTT.